These T cell receptor beta chains were read from a single sample in a study of graft-versus-host responses after intestinal transplantation. The antigens these receptors bind are not known. The protocol was immunoSEQ multiplex PCR, while the TCRdb copy is restricted to in-frame clones and leaves out a portion. Here the sample spans approximately 70,000 clones, about 90% being singletons. Here the sequenced sample was unstimulated CD8+ T cells sorted from spleen or lymph node cells, taken before intestinal transplant. The receptors were gathered from a human donor who received an intestinal transplant. CDR3s include the opening cysteine and the closing phenylalanine or tryptophan. Fields, in order: V gene, clone size, D gene, J gene, CDR3 protein, CDR3 DNA. The D gene is left open where the match is weak. A clone size is listed for some rows: how often the clone was seen (once, few, many), or a class if it is expanded.

v_call: TRBV5-1; clone_size: once; d_call: NA; j_call: TRBJ2-7; cdr3_aa: CASALASVSSYEQYF; cdr3_nt: TGCGCCAGCGCCTTAGCCTCGGTCTCCTCCTACGAGCAGTACTTC
v_call: TRBV5-1; clone_size: NA; d_call: TRBD1; j_call: TRBJ2-7; cdr3_aa: CASSLEGTGGLVEQYF; cdr3_nt: TGCGCCAGCAGCTTGGAAGGGACAGGGGGGCTGGTGGAGCAGTACTTC
v_call: TRBV28; clone_size: NA; d_call: TRBD2; j_call: TRBJ2-2; cdr3_aa: CASSPRWRRGDSGELFF; cdr3_nt: TGTGCCAGCAGTCCCCGGTGGAGGCGGGGGGACTCGGGGGAGCTGTTTTTT
v_call: TRBV11-2; clone_size: NA; d_call: NA; j_call: TRBJ1-1; cdr3_aa: CASSLGLAAEAFF; cdr3_nt: TGTGCCAGCAGCTTAGGGCTCGCAGCTGAAGCTTTCTTT
v_call: TRBV10-3; clone_size: NA; d_call: NA; j_call: TRBJ1-6; cdr3_aa: CAIRQNNSPLHF; cdr3_nt: TGTGCCATCCGACAGAATAATTCACCCCTCCACTTT
v_call: TRBV27; clone_size: NA; d_call: TRBD2; j_call: TRBJ2-7; cdr3_aa: CASSKFVPWTSESYEQYF; cdr3_nt: TGTGCCAGCAGCAAGTTTGTCCCCTGGACTAGCGAGTCCTACGAGCAGTACTTC
v_call: TRBV13; clone_size: medium-sized; d_call: NA; j_call: TRBJ2-2; cdr3_aa: CASSLARATGELFF; cdr3_nt: TGTGCCAGCAGCTTAGCCAGGGCCACCGGGGAGCTGTTTTTT
v_call: TRBV5-6; clone_size: NA; d_call: NA; j_call: TRBJ1-1; cdr3_aa: CASSDGRTEAFF; cdr3_nt: TGTGCCAGCAGCGACGGGAGGACTGAAGCTTTCTTT
v_call: TRBV28; clone_size: NA; d_call: TRBD2; j_call: TRBJ2-1; cdr3_aa: CASSVWGLAGGFGFF; cdr3_nt: TGTGCCAGCAGCGTTTGGGGACTAGCGGGGGGTTTTGGGTTCTTC
v_call: TRBV7-6; clone_size: NA; d_call: TRBD2; j_call: TRBJ2-1; cdr3_aa: CASSLVRGGQNEQFF; cdr3_nt: TGTGCCAGCAGCTTAGTTCGGGGGGGGCAAAATGAGCAGTTCTTC
v_call: TRBV27; clone_size: NA; d_call: NA; j_call: TRBJ1-1; cdr3_aa: CASSESALNTEAFF; cdr3_nt: TGTGCCAGCTCCGAATCCGCGTTGAACACTGAAGCTTTCTTT
v_call: TRBV19; clone_size: NA; d_call: TRBD1; j_call: TRBJ1-5; cdr3_aa: CASSKDDRANQPQHF; cdr3_nt: TGTGCCAGTAGTAAAGATGACAGGGCCAATCAGCCCCAGCATTTT
v_call: TRBV28; clone_size: NA; d_call: NA; j_call: TRBJ2-1; cdr3_aa: CASSSLGQVSHEQFF; cdr3_nt: TGTGCCAGCTCGTCCCTGGGGCAGGTATCCCATGAGCAGTTCTTC
v_call: TRBV28; clone_size: few; d_call: NA; j_call: TRBJ2-7; cdr3_aa: CASADAGNYEQYF; cdr3_nt: TGTGCCAGCGCAGACGCAGGGAACTACGAGCAGTACTTC
v_call: TRBV6-4; clone_size: few; d_call: NA; j_call: TRBJ2-2; cdr3_aa: CASSASDRRTTGELFF; cdr3_nt: TGTGCCAGCAGTGCCTCCGACAGGAGGACAACCGGGGAGCTGTTTTTT
v_call: TRBV9; clone_size: NA; d_call: NA; j_call: TRBJ2-7; cdr3_aa: CASSAEGARAYEQYF; cdr3_nt: TGTGCCAGCAGCGCGGAGGGGGCTAGGGCCTACGAGCAGTACTTC
v_call: TRBV19; clone_size: NA; d_call: NA; j_call: TRBJ2-2; cdr3_aa: CASLYYTGELFF; cdr3_nt: TGTGCCAGCCTTTATTACACCGGGGAGCTGTTTTTT
v_call: TRBV9; clone_size: once; d_call: NA; j_call: TRBJ1-3; cdr3_aa: CASSPSSGNTIYF; cdr3_nt: TGTGCCAGCAGCCCCTCCTCTGGAAACACCATATATTTT
v_call: TRBV27; clone_size: NA; d_call: TRBD2; j_call: TRBJ2-1; cdr3_aa: CASSFPRLAGGPNNEQFF; cdr3_nt: TGTGCCAGCAGTTTCCCCCGATTAGCGGGAGGGCCGAACAATGAGCAGTTCTTC
v_call: TRBV29-1; clone_size: once; d_call: TRBD2; j_call: TRBJ2-1; cdr3_aa: CSVEGGTSANNEQFF; cdr3_nt: TGCAGCGTTGAAGGGGGGACTAGCGCCAACAATGAGCAGTTCTTC
v_call: TRBV5-1; clone_size: NA; d_call: NA; j_call: TRBJ1-3; cdr3_aa: CASSLFGLWRSGNTIYF; cdr3_nt: TGCGCCAGCAGCTTGTTTGGTCTTTGGCGGTCTGGAAACACCATATATTTT
v_call: TRBV27; clone_size: NA; d_call: NA; j_call: TRBJ1-5; cdr3_aa: CASSLGSNQPQHF; cdr3_nt: TGTGCCAGCAGTTTGGGCAGCAATCAGCCCCAGCATTTT
v_call: TRBV18; clone_size: NA; d_call: NA; j_call: TRBJ2-5; cdr3_aa: CASSPTGILRETQYF; cdr3_nt: TGTGCCAGCTCACCAACCGGGATATTAAGGGAGACCCAGTACTTC
v_call: TRBV4-2; clone_size: NA; d_call: NA; j_call: TRBJ1-4; cdr3_aa: CASSQGPATNEKLFF; cdr3_nt: TGTGCCAGCAGCCAAGGGCCTGCAACTAATGAAAAACTGTTTTTT
v_call: TRBV11-2; clone_size: NA; d_call: NA; j_call: TRBJ2-1; cdr3_aa: CASSLGSLARSVF; cdr3_nt: TGTGCCAGCAGCTTAGGGTCCTTAGCTCGATCAGTCTTC
v_call: TRBV21-1; clone_size: NA; d_call: NA; j_call: TRBJ1-5; cdr3_aa: CASSTKAHLDRGGDQPQHF; cdr3_nt: TGTGCCAGCAGCACAAAAGCCCATCTGGACAGGGGGGGCGATCAGCCCCAGCATTTT
v_call: TRBV9; clone_size: once; d_call: TRBD1; j_call: TRBJ1-1; cdr3_aa: CASSVDSGTGNTEAFF; cdr3_nt: TGTGCCAGCAGCGTAGACTCCGGGACAGGGAACACTGAAGCTTTCTTT
v_call: TRBV4-1; clone_size: NA; d_call: NA; j_call: TRBJ1-5; cdr3_aa: CASSQGEARDSNQPQHF; cdr3_nt: TGCGCCAGCAGCCAAGGGGAAGCCCGGGATAGCAATCAGCCCCAGCATTTT
v_call: TRBV7-9; clone_size: NA; d_call: NA; j_call: TRBJ1-4; cdr3_aa: CASSPGSYNEKLFF; cdr3_nt: TGTGCCAGCAGCCCAGGGTCCTATAATGAAAAACTGTTTTTT
v_call: TRBV4-1; clone_size: NA; d_call: NA; j_call: TRBJ1-1; cdr3_aa: CASTLWGGRTEAFF; cdr3_nt: TGCGCCAGCACCCTATGGGGGGGGCGGACTGAAGCTTTCTTT
v_call: TRBV10-1; clone_size: NA; d_call: NA; j_call: TRBJ2-7; cdr3_aa: CASSESTGNKYEQYF; cdr3_nt: TGCGCCAGCAGTGAATCAACCGGGAACAAATACGAGCAGTACTTC
v_call: TRBV7-9; clone_size: NA; d_call: NA; j_call: TRBJ2-3; cdr3_aa: CASSLVGPPRSHTQYF; cdr3_nt: TGTGCCAGCAGCTTAGTGGGGCCACCCAGATCCCATACGCAGTATTTT
v_call: TRBV27; clone_size: NA; d_call: TRBD2; j_call: TRBJ2-7; cdr3_aa: CASSFYPPSLAGVYEQYF; cdr3_nt: TGTGCCAGCAGTTTTTATCCCCCGAGCCTAGCGGGAGTCTACGAGCAGTACTTC
v_call: TRBV4-1; clone_size: NA; d_call: NA; j_call: TRBJ1-1; cdr3_aa: CASSQVQGVKAFF; cdr3_nt: TGCGCCAGCAGCCAAGTGCAGGGCGTGAAGGCTTTCTTT
v_call: TRBV18; clone_size: NA; d_call: NA; j_call: TRBJ1-6; cdr3_aa: CASSPESSYNSPLHF; cdr3_nt: TGTGCCAGCTCACCGGAGAGCTCCTATAATTCACCCCTCCACTTT
v_call: TRBV27; clone_size: NA; d_call: TRBD2; j_call: TRBJ2-7; cdr3_aa: CASSLSPTSGYEQYF; cdr3_nt: TGTGCCAGCAGTTTATCACCTACTAGCGGCTACGAGCAGTACTTC
v_call: TRBV10-3; clone_size: NA; d_call: NA; j_call: TRBJ1-6; cdr3_aa: CAISEFPSSYNSPLHF; cdr3_nt: TGTGCCATCAGTGAGTTCCCGAGCTCCTATAATTCACCCCTCCACTTT
v_call: TRBV7-9; clone_size: NA; d_call: TRBD2; j_call: TRBJ2-3; cdr3_aa: CASSPREGASTDTQYF; cdr3_nt: TGTGCCAGCAGCCCTCGGGAGGGAGCTAGCACAGATACGCAGTATTTT
v_call: TRBV27; clone_size: once; d_call: NA; j_call: TRBJ1-2; cdr3_aa: CASRFAPQGNYGYTF; cdr3_nt: TGTGCCAGCAGGTTCGCCCCTCAGGGTAACTATGGCTACACCTTC
v_call: TRBV13; clone_size: NA; d_call: NA; j_call: TRBJ1-4; cdr3_aa: CASRQGTNEKLFF; cdr3_nt: TGTGCCAGCAGACAGGGAACTAATGAAAAACTGTTTTTT
v_call: TRBV28; clone_size: few; d_call: TRBD1; j_call: TRBJ2-7; cdr3_aa: CASSFPQDRGLVEQYF; cdr3_nt: TGTGCCAGCAGTTTCCCTCAGGACAGGGGGCTGGTGGAGCAGTACTTC
v_call: TRBV10-2; clone_size: NA; d_call: TRBD1; j_call: TRBJ1-5; cdr3_aa: CASSESAGTANQPQHF; cdr3_nt: TGCGCCAGCAGTGAGTCGGCGGGGACAGCTAATCAGCCCCAGCATTTT
v_call: TRBV19; clone_size: NA; d_call: NA; j_call: TRBJ2-1; cdr3_aa: CASSYRVSYNEQFF; cdr3_nt: TGTGCCAGTAGTTACAGGGTCTCCTACAATGAGCAGTTCTTC
v_call: TRBV6-5; clone_size: NA; d_call: NA; j_call: TRBJ2-1; cdr3_aa: CASSYAGFDEQFF; cdr3_nt: TGTGCCAGCAGTTACGCAGGGTTCGATGAGCAGTTCTTC